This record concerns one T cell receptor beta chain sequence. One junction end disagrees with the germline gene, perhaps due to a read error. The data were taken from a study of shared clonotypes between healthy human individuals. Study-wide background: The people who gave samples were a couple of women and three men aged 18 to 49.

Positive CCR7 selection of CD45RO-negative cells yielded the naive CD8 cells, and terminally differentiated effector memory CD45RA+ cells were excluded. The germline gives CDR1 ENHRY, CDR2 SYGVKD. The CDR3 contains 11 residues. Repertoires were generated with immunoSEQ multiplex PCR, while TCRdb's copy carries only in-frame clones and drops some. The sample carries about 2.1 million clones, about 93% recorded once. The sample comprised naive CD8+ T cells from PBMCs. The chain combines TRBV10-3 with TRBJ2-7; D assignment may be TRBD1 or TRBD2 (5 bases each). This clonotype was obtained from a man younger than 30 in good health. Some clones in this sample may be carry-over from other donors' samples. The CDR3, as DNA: TGTGCCATCAGGGGGGATCAGGGAACTGTTTTC. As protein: CAIRGDQGTVF.